Shown below are 3 T cell receptor beta chains from a single sample sequenced in a study of cytomegalovirus exposure and HLA in healthy donors. The PCR used 60 Vbeta and 13 Jbeta primers. The table came from immunoSEQ multiplex PCR; TCRdb's copy has only in-frame clones and leaves some out. The table shows about 200,000 clones, with 82% occurring only once. Material for sequencing was PBMCs. These receptors originate from a middle-aged woman in good health and CMV-seronegative.

The CDR3 region has the DNA TGTGCCAGCAGCCAATGGTTGCAGTACGAGCAGTACTTC. Protein product: CASSQWLQYEQYF. This sequence joins TRBV14 and TRBJ2-7; no definite D call. The CDR3 sequence is 13 residues long. The germline V gene has CDR1 SGHDN and CDR2 FVKESK. Trimming took off 2 bases at V and 4 bases at J, with 9 bases between the two ends.

V gene TRBV27 combines with J gene TRBJ2-1; TRBD2 agrees at 8 bases. J gave up 4 bases and V 10 bases, and 9 bases lay outside the gene matches. This CDR3 has 14 amino acids. Germline V gene sequence: CDR1 MNHEY, CDR2 SMNVEV (reference sequence). CDR3 residues: CATRELAEYNEQFF. The DNA of the CDR3 is TGTGCCACCAGGGAACTAGCGGAGTACAATGAGCAGTTCTTC.

This rearrangement joins TRBV18 to TRBJ1-5; 9 bases are a match to TRBD1. Trimming at V came to 1 base and at J to 6 bases, leaving 4 bases not matched to a gene. The CDR3 spans 15 residues. CDR1 KGHSH and CDR2 LQKENI come from the germline V gene. Written as DNA, the CDR3 is TGTGCCAGCTCACCACTGGGACAGGGTGGTCAGCCCCAGCATTTT. It codes for CASSPLGQGGQPQHF.